Listed below are T cell receptor beta chains from one sample, sequenced in a study of human T cells and chemical hapten exposure. Each CDR3 protein is one row after TCRdb ran MiXCR on the RACE reads. The table records hundreds of thousands of distinct CDR3 sequences, roughly 6.3% of them present only once. Specimen: whole blood, collected in connection with sensitization to the hapten diphenylcyclopropenone (DPC). These receptors originate from a woman in her late teens or twenties with alopecia areata. Some clones in this sample may be carry-over from other donors' samples. Each CDR3 is given with its conserved first and last residue. The order of the fields is D gene, J gene, clone size, V gene, CDR3 protein, CDR3 DNA. D genes are given only for firm matches. Rows give clone size only sometimes, using once, few, many, or a class for an expanded clone.

>NA|TRBJ2-3|NA|TRBV9
CASSVEVMGNTQYF
TGTGCCAGCAGCGTAGAGGTTATGGGCAATACGCAGTATTTT
>TRBD2|TRBJ2-7|NA|TRBV7-9
CASSLGTSGGHFWYEQYF
TGTGCCAGCAGCTTAGGGACTAGCGGGGGGCATTTTTGGTACGAGCAGTACTTC
>NA|TRBJ2-3|few|TRBV6-1
CASRVTGVGPDTQYF
TGTGCCAGCAGGGTGACTGGGGTGGGGCCAGATACGCAGTATTTT
>NA|TRBJ1-2|many|TRBV2
CAREGPQQMGGYTF
TGTGCCAGAGAAGGGCCTCAGCAAATGGGCGGCTACACCTTC
>NA|TRBJ1-6|NA|TRBV4-2
CASSQDRRAWDSPLHF
TGTGCCAGCAGCCAAGATCGCAGGGCGTGGGATTCACCCCTCCACTTT
>NA|TRBJ2-7|NA|TRBV9
CASSGSDEQYF
TGTGCCAGCAGCGGGAGTGACGAGCAGTACTTC
>TRBD1|TRBJ1-1|NA|TRBV6-6
CASSYSRQGGGMNTEAFF
TGTGCCAGCAGTTACTCCCGCCAGGGGGGGGGTATGAACACTGAAGCTTTCTTT
>TRBD1|TRBJ2-5|many|TRBV20-1
CSGGDRGQETQYF
TGCAGTGGCGGGGACAGGGGCCAAGAGACCCAGTACTTC
>NA|TRBJ1-2|few|TRBV2
CAKQTESNYGYTF
TGTGCCAAACAAACAGAGTCTAACTATGGCTACACCTTC
>NA|TRBJ1-5|few|TRBV6-5
CASRRQQHQPQHF
TGTGCCAGCAGACGACAGCAGCATCAGCCCCAGCATTTT
>NA|TRBJ2-2|NA|TRBV20-1
CSARTLGDANTGELFF
TGCAGTGCTAGGACGCTGGGGGACGCGAACACCGGGGAGCTGTTTTTT
>NA|TRBJ1-5|many|TRBV6-6
CASSFNRGSNQPQHF
TGTGCCAGCAGTTTTAATAGGGGAAGCAATCAGCCCCAGCATTTT
>NA|TRBJ2-5|NA|TRBV5-5
CASSLVPTSQETQYF
TGTGCCAGCAGCTTGGTTCCGACTAGTCAAGAGACCCAGTACTTC
>NA|TRBJ2-7|many|TRBV7-2
CASSTRQAREQYF
TGTGCCAGCAGCACAAGACAGGCCCGCGAGCAGTACTTC
>TRBD1|TRBJ1-6|few|TRBV6-6
CASSYEGAYNSPLHF
TGTGCCAGCAGTTACGAGGGGGCATATAATTCACCCCTCCACTTT
>NA|TRBJ1-1|many|TRBV6-6
CASSYSRAEAFF
TGTGCCAGCAGTTACTCCAGAGCTGAAGCTTTCTTT
>NA|TRBJ2-2|many|TRBV12-3/TRBV12-4
CASDRRSTGELFF
TGTGCCAGCGACAGGCGTTCCACCGGGGAGCTGTTTTTT
>TRBD1|TRBJ1-6|many|TRBV5-1
CASSLAPTGEINSPLHF
TGCGCCAGCAGCTTGGCACCGACAGGGGAAATAAATTCACCCCTCCACTTT
>NA|TRBJ2-2|NA|TRBV5-1
CASSLVTRNTGELFF
TGCGCCAGCAGCTTGGTAACGAGGAACACCGGGGAGCTGTTTTTT
>TRBD1|TRBJ2-1|many|TRBV11-3
CASSLDLTGDSELEQFF
TGTGCCAGCAGCTTAGATCTGACAGGGGATTCGGAGTTGGAGCAGTTCTTC
>NA|TRBJ1-2|few|TRBV6-5
CASSAGQIYGYTF
TGTGCCAGCAGTGCTGGACAAATCTATGGCTACACCTTC
>NA|TRBJ1-1|many|TRBV2
CASSDEGYTEAFF
TGTGCCAGCAGTGATGAAGGATACACTGAAGCTTTCTTT
>TRBD1|TRBJ2-2|NA|TRBV7-2
CASSFAGTGITGNTGELFF
TGTGCCAGCAGCTTTGCCGGGACAGGGATTACGGGGAACACCGGGGAGCTGTTTTTT
>NA|TRBJ2-1|many|TRBV5-5
CASSPSAGAIYNEQFF
TGTGCCAGCAGCCCGTCGGCGGGGGCGATCTACAATGAGCAGTTCTTC
>TRBD1|TRBJ2-1|NA|TRBV4-1
CASSQVGTGSYNEQFF
TGCGCCAGCAGCCAAGTCGGGACAGGGTCCTACAATGAGCAGTTCTTC
>NA|TRBJ1-5|many|TRBV20-1
CSARETNSWGPQHF
TGCAGTGCTAGAGAGACTAACAGTTGGGGGCCCCAGCATTTT
>NA|TRBJ2-7|many|TRBV4-1
CASSPADRTYEQYF
TGCGCCAGCAGCCCGGCCGACAGAACCTACGAGCAGTACTTC
>NA|TRBJ2-5|many|TRBV6-2/TRBV6-3
CASSSPASLGFQETQYF
TGTGCCAGCAGTTCGCCAGCTTCCCTCGGCTTCCAAGAGACCCAGTACTTC
>TRBD1|TRBJ1-2|many|TRBV11-1
CASSYTGGGYGYTF
TGTGCCAGCAGCTATACAGGGGGCGGATATGGCTACACCTTC
>NA|TRBJ1-1|NA|TRBV7-9
CASISGESTEAFF
TGTGCCAGCATATCCGGGGAGTCCACTGAAGCTTTCTTT
>NA|TRBJ1-1|once|TRBV11-2
CASSSAPGAVTEAFF
TGTGCCAGCAGCTCGGCCCCGGGGGCCGTCACTGAAGCTTTCTTT
>NA|TRBJ2-7|many|TRBV29-1
CSVGRLGASGEQYF
TGCAGCGTTGGTCGGCTAGGGGCTAGTGGCGAGCAGTACTTC
>NA|TRBJ2-7|NA|TRBV3-1
CASSRRDSSNYEQYF
TGTGCCAGCAGCCGGAGGGACAGTAGCAACTACGAGCAGTACTTC
>TRBD1|TRBJ2-6|few|TRBV4-1
CASSQPGRGQGRSGANVLTF
TGCGCCAGCAGCCAACCAGGTCGGGGACAGGGCCGCTCTGGGGCCAACGTCCTGACTTTC
>NA|TRBJ1-1|few|TRBV20-1
CSASDRLETFF
TGCAGTGCTTCTGACAGGCTCGAAACTTTCTTT
>TRBD1|TRBJ1-2|many|TRBV24-1
CAVQQGQAYGYTF
TGTGCCGTGCAACAGGGGCAGGCCTATGGCTACACCTTC
>TRBD2|TRBJ2-1|few|TRBV6-5
CASSWRGGGNEQFF
TGTGCCAGCAGTTGGCGGGGGGGCGGCAATGAGCAGTTCTTC
>NA|TRBJ1-1|few|TRBV20-1
CSAHRQNTEAFF
TGCAGTGCTCACCGACAGAACACTGAAGCTTTCTTT
>NA|TRBJ1-1|NA|TRBV4-1
CASSPNQDSEAFF
TGCGCCAGCAGCCCGAACCAGGACAGCGAAGCTTTCTTT
>TRBD2|TRBJ2-3|many|TRBV10-3
CAINPGLENTQYF
TGTGCCATCAACCCGGGACTAGAGAATACGCAGTATTTT
>NA|TRBJ2-2|few|TRBV7-9
CASSLAGAGELFF
TGTGCCAGCAGCTTAGCGGGGGCCGGGGAGCTGTTTTTT
>TRBD2|TRBJ2-3|NA|TRBV7-9
CASSEGTSGNTDTQYF
TGTGCCAGCAGCGAAGGGACTAGCGGTAACACAGATACGCAGTATTTT
>NA|TRBJ1-2|NA|TRBV4-2
CASSRGVGYTF
TGTGCCAGCAGCCGGGGCGTTGGCTACACCTTC
>NA|TRBJ1-1|few|TRBV12-3/TRBV12-4
CASTWGTIQRNTEAFF
TGTGCCAGCACTTGGGGGACAATACAGAGGAACACTGAAGCTTTCTTT
>NA|TRBJ1-1|many|TRBV7-2
CASSSKGRLVNTEAFF
TGTGCCAGCAGCTCCAAGGGGCGGCTCGTGAACACTGAAGCTTTCTTT
>NA|TRBJ1-3|few|TRBV11-2
CASSPRRLGNTIYF
TGTGCCAGCAGCCCCAGACGGCTCGGAAACACCATATATTTT
>TRBD1|TRBJ2-7|few|TRBV25-1
CASSENYGTGVYEQYF
TGTGCCAGCAGTGAAAATTACGGGACAGGGGTTTACGAGCAGTACTTC
>NA|TRBJ2-2|few|TRBV6-2/TRBV6-3
CASSLEGGTGELFF
TGTGCCAGCAGTTTGGAGGGGGGCACCGGGGAGCTGTTTTTT
>NA|TRBJ2-3|many|TRBV10-3
CAISESKDTQYF
TGTGCCATCAGTGAGTCGAAGGATACGCAGTATTTT
>TRBD1|TRBJ2-1|NA|TRBV7-9
CASSLRGQGVYNEQFF
TGTGCCAGCAGCCTACGTGGACAGGGAGTATACAATGAGCAGTTCTTC
>TRBD1|TRBJ2-2|many|TRBV20-1
CSARRGGLDTGELFF
TGCAGTGCTAGGAGAGGGGGCCTGGACACCGGGGAGCTGTTTTTT
>NA|TRBJ1-1|many|TRBV29-1
CSVVGPGMNTEAFF
TGCAGCGTTGTAGGTCCGGGGATGAACACTGAAGCTTTCTTT
>TRBD1|TRBJ1-5|many|TRBV10-3
CAISESDRANQPQHF
TGTGCCATCAGTGAGTCCGACAGGGCCAATCAGCCCCAGCATTTT